By proportion, the clone carrying this T cell receptor beta chain is medium-sized. Its target is unknown. The CDR3 consists of 16 residues. Germline V gives CDR1 MNHEY, CDR2 SVGAGI. The V gene lost 0 bases and the J gene lost 3 bases, with 11 bases spanning the gap. This record comes from a study of liver allograft versus peripheral blood T cells. About the study: Transplanted-liver and recipient peripheral blood T cell receptor repertoires were compared.

Using its own MiXCR run on the reads, TCRdb lists one record per CDR3 protein. The sample lists approximately 3,500 distinct CDR3 sequences, about 15% occurring once. General study points: Repertoires of T cell receptors in liver allografts reportedly differed from peripheral blood repertoires.

The sequence derives from a human patient who had a liver transplant. Some T cells may be supplied by the graft donor. The J gene is TRBJ1-4, the V gene TRBV6-5; D unclear. This CDR3 is CASSYSGVLSNEKLFF. The CDR3 bases are TGTGCCAGCAGTTACTCCGGGGTTTTGTCTAATGAAAAACTGTTTTTT.